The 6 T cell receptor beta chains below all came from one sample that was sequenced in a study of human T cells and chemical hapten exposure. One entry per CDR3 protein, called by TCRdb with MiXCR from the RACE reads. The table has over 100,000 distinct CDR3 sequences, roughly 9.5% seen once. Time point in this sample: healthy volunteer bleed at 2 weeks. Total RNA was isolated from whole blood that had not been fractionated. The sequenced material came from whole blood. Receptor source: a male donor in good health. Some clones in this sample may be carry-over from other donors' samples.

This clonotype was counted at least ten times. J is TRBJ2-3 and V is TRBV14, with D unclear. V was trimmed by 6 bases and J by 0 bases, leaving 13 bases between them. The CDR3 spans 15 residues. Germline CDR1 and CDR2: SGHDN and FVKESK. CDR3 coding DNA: TGTGCCAGCAGAACAGCGACTTCTAGCACAGATACGCAGTATTTT. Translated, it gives CASRTATSSTDTQYF. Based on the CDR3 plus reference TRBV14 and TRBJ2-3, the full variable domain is EAGVTQFPSHSVIEKGQTVTLRCDPISGHDNLYWYRRVMGKEIKFLLHFVKESKQDESGMPNNRFLAERTGGTYSTLKVQPAELEDSGVYFCASRTATSSTDTQYFGPGTRLTVL.

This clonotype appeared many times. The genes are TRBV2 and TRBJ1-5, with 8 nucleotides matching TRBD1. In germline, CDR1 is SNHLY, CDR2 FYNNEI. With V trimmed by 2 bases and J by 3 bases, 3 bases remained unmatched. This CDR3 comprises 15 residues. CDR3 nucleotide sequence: TGTGCCAGCAGTGAATTACAGGGGGACAATCAGCCCCAGCATTTT. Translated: CASSELQGDNQPQHF.

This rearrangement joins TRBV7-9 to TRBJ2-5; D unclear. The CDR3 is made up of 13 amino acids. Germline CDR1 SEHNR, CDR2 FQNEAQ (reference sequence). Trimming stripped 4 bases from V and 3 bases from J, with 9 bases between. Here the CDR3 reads CASSSWTEETQYF. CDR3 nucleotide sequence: TGTGCCAGCAGCTCGTGGACCGAAGAGACCCAGTACTTC.

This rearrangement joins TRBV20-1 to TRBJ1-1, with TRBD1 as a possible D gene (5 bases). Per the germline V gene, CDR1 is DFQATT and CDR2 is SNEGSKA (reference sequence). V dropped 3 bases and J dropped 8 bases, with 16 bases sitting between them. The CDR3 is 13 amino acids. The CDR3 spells CSARESSAGEAFF. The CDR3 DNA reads TGCAGTGCTAGGGAGTCCTCGGCAGGGGAAGCTTTCTTT.

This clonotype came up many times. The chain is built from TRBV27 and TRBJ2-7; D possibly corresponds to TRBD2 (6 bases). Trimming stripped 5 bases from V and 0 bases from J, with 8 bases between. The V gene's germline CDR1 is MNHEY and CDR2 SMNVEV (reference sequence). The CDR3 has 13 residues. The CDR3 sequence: CASSPEGSYEQYF. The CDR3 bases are TGTGCCAGCAGTCCGGAGGGCTCCTACGAGCAGTACTTC.

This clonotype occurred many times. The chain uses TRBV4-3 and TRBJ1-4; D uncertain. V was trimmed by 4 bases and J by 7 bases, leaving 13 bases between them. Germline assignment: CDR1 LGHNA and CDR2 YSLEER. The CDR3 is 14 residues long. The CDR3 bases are TGCGCCAGCAGCCCGGACGCGGTGGGTGAAAAACTGTTTTTT. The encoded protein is CASSPDAVGEKLFF.